This T cell receptor beta chain is from a study of shared clonotypes between healthy human individuals. Authors' analysis steps: From ImmunoSEQ came sequences covering only the junction and carrying no quality scores, so filtering differed. Generated by immunoSEQ multiplex PCR, the TCRdb table keeps only in-frame clones and is missing some. V and J calls and clone size are those listed in that table; D and trimming were worked out from the DNA. The sample yields approximately 980,000 clones, over 60% seen once. Trimming removed 0 bases at V and 3 bases at J, with 9 bases between. This CDR3 contains 14 residues. Germline CDR1 is SGHTA and CDR2 is FQGNSA. Study-wide results and limits: Clonotypes which were not shared had lower generation probabilities than clonotypes that all four donors shared.

A word on this clone: Its antigen is not known. Additional DNA sequences in this sample encode the identical CDR3.

The sequencing input was memory CD4+ T cells sorted from blood. Described subset: CD45RA-negative fraction. The source of this sequence is a young man in good health. V is TRBV7-2 and J is TRBJ2-7; maybe TRBD1 (6 bases). The CDR3 loop is CASSLAPQGYEQYF. As DNA, the CDR3 is TGTGCCAGCAGCTTAGCCCCACAGGGCTACGAGCAGTACTTC.